This entry lists 10 T cell receptor beta chains sequenced from one sample in a study of T cells in Graves' hyperthyroidism and ophthalmopathy. Researchers amplified the TCR beta CDR3 regions from RNA transcripts. Carried out on the TCR CDR3, a first-round RT-PCR used the HTBI primer set. TCRdb re-called the multiplex PCR reads with MiXCR, one entry per CDR3 protein. The sample lists roughly 630,000 distinct CDR3 sequences, approximately 14% occurring once. The sequenced sample consisted of blood. Every receptor here comes from a woman aged 25 to 39 with Graves' hyperthyroidism.

Only a few counts were recorded for this clonotype. The V call is TRBV19, the J call TRBJ2-3; weak D call: TRBD2 (6 bases). The germline V and J ends were trimmed by 6 bases and 2 bases, with 18 bases remaining between them. The CDR3 totals 16 residues. From germline, CDR1 is LNHDA and CDR2 SQIVND (reference sequence). The CDR3 sequence: CASRSLAGPTTDTQYF. In DNA, the CDR3 is TGTGCCAGTAGAAGCCTGGCGGGACCCACCACAGATACGCAGTATTTT.

This clonotype was seen just once. V and J are TRBV29-1 and TRBJ1-5; maybe TRBD1 (6 bases). With 4 bases removed from V and 4 bases from J, the gap between germline ends came to 11 bases. The germline CDR1 and CDR2 sequences are SQVTM and ANQGSEA. The CDR3 loop spans 13 amino acids. The CDR3 coding sequence is TGCAGCGTTGGAGAGACAGGTAATCAGCCCCAGCATTTT. Translated: CSVGETGNQPQHF.

This clonotype was detected many times. The rearrangement uses TRBV3-1 and TRBJ1-6; 8 positions agree with TRBD1. V trimming: 3 bases; J trimming: 8 bases; junction bases outside the gene matches: 9. The CDR3 is 16 amino acids. Germline assignment: CDR1 LGHDT and CDR2 YNNKEL (reference sequence). The CDR3 region is CASSHPPGQADSPLHF. The CDR3 nucleotides read TGTGCCAGCAGCCACCCACCGGGACAGGCCGATTCACCCCTCCACTTT.

This clonotype was recorded at least ten times. The rearrangement joins TRBV11-2 to TRBJ2-3; no clear D gene. Germline-derived CDR1 and CDR2 are SGHAT and FQNNGV. The CDR3 sequence is 15 residues long. Trimming took 0 bases from V and 6 from J, leaving 13 bases between them. DNA for the CDR3: TGTGCCAGCAGCTTAGACCACCTCATAGGGGATACGCAGTATTTT. Translation: CASSLDHLIGDTQYF.

The CDR3 protein is CASRIGTSGSYEQYF. DNA for the CDR3: TGTGCCAGCAGAATCGGGACTAGCGGCTCCTACGAGCAGTACTTC. This sequence joins TRBV28 and TRBJ2-7; 11 bases match TRBD2. Per germline, CDR1 MDHEN and CDR2 SYDVKM. With V trimmed by 6 bases and J by 0 bases, 4 bases remained unmatched. The CDR3 consists of 15 residues.

The CDR3 region has the DNA TGTGCCAGCAGCTTAGCGGTGGAAAATGAAAAACTGTTTTTT. It codes for CASSLAVENEKLFF. The rearrangement joins TRBV7-2 to TRBJ1-4; D uncertain. With 0 bases removed from V and 5 bases from J, the gap between germline ends came to 7 bases. Germline V gives CDR1 SGHTA, CDR2 FQGNSA. This CDR3 has 14 amino acids.

The chain couples TRBV7-9 to TRBJ1-1; 8 bases line up with TRBD1. The CDR3 is 15 amino acids. The germline V gene has CDR1 SEHNR and CDR2 FQNEAQ (reference sequence). V was clipped by 5 bases and J by 1 base; unmatched bases: 6. The CDR3 loop reads CASSRPRGQNTEAFF. CDR3 DNA sequence: TGTGCCAGCAGCCGTCCCAGGGGGCAGAACACTGAAGCTTTCTTT.

The chain couples TRBV27 to TRBJ1-1; D is ambiguous. Germline V gives CDR1 MNHEY, CDR2 SMNVEV (reference sequence). This CDR3 has 14 amino acids. Between the trimmed V and J ends, which lost 1 base and 1 base, there was a span of 7 bases. As DNA, the CDR3 is TGTGCCAGCAGTTTATGGGGAGAGAACACTGAAGCTTTCTTT. Amino acid sequence: CASSLWGENTEAFF.

At least ten counts were recorded for this clonotype. This chain connects TRBV5-1 to TRBJ2-2; 7 bases are a match to TRBD1. The CDR3 spans 15 residues. The germline CDR1 and CDR2 sequences are SGHRS and YFSETQ. V lost 5 bases, J lost 0 bases, and 4 bases stayed unmatched. The CDR3 DNA sequence: TGCGCCAGCAGGTCCGGGACAGCGAACACCGGGGAGCTGTTTTTT. Its protein product is CASRSGTANTGELFF. Full variable domain (rest looked up from reference TRBV5-1 and TRBJ2-2): KAGVTQTPRYLIKTRGQQVTLSCSPISGHRSVSWYQQTPGQGLQFLFEYFSETQRNKGNFPGRFSGRQFSNSRSEMNVSTLELGDSALYLCASRSGTANTGELFFGEGSRLTVL.

This clonotype was observed a handful of times. The chain uses TRBV6-1 and TRBJ1-2, with 8 bases identical to TRBD1. Trimming cost V 7 bases and J 3 bases; bases outside gene matches: 7. Germline-derived CDR1 and CDR2 are MNHNS and SASEGT. The CDR3 totals 14 residues. The CDR3 DNA reads as TGTGCCAGCACGCCCCAGGGGGCTGACTATGGCTACACCTTC. Translation: CASTPQGADYGYTF.